A selection of T cell receptor beta chains follows, all from one sample in a study of blood T cell repertoires in COVID-19. Libraries were prepared by immunoSEQ multiplex PCR; TCRdb keeps only in-frame clonotypes and omits some of them. This repertoire shows about 200,000 clones, roughly 90% found once; its top ten account for about 8.8%. The specimen was PBMCs or T cells enriched from blood (not recorded which). These receptors were taken from a woman in her late teens or twenties who had recovered from COVID-19. Both conserved end residues are part of each CDR3. D genes are given only for firm matches. Size is omitted from some rows. Given values are once, few, many or a class for expanded clones.

cdr3_length,v_call,d_call,clone_size,j_call,cdr3_nt,cdr3_aa
15,TRBV6-5,TRBD1,.,TRBJ1-4,TGTGCCAGCAGTTGGACAGGGGCGAATAATGAAAAACTGTTTTTT,CASSWTGANNEKLFF
14,TRBV2,TRBD1,.,TRBJ1-2,TGTGCCAGCAGTGGACCGGGACAGGGGTTAGGCTACACCTTC,CASSGPGQGLGYTF
17,TRBV2,.,once,TRBJ2-6,TGTGCCAGCAGGGACACCGACGGCCGCTCTGGGGCCAACGTCCTGACTTTC,CASRDTDGRSGANVLTF
16,TRBV11-2,.,once,TRBJ2-2,TGTGCCAGCAGCTCCATCCGACAGTCGAACACCGGGGAGCTGTTTTTT,CASSSIRQSNTGELFF
13,TRBV18,.,few,TRBJ2-7,TGTGCCAGCTCAAACGCCCAGGGCTACGAGCAGTACTTC,CASSNAQGYEQYF
15,TRBV2,TRBD1,.,TRBJ2-2,TGTGCCAGCAGCTGGGGACAGATTAACACCGGGGAGCTGTTTTTT,CASSWGQINTGELFF
18,TRBV5-5,TRBD2,.,TRBJ2-2,TGTGCCAGCAGCCCCCGGACTAGCGGGGGCTTGAACACCGGGGAGCTGTTTTTT,CASSPRTSGGLNTGELFF
12,TRBV29-1,.,.,TRBJ1-1,TGCAGCGTGGGCCGAGGAAACACTGAAGCTTTCTTT,CSVGRGNTEAFF
19,TRBV19,TRBD2,.,TRBJ2-1,TGTGCCAGTAGTATAAGGAGCGGGGTGGTGACTAGCTCCTACAATGAGCAGTTCTTC,CASSIRSGVVTSSYNEQFF
14,TRBV10-3,.,.,TRBJ1-1,TGTGCCATCAGTGATCTCCGGGGGAACACTGAAGCTTTCTTT,CAISDLRGNTEAFF
13,TRBV5-6,.,.,TRBJ1-2,TGTGCCAGCAGCTTGGGCGGTCACTATGGCTACACCTTC,CASSLGGHYGYTF
14,TRBV4-1,.,.,TRBJ2-3,TGCGCCAGCAGCTTTGCCCGGTTGACAGATACGCAGTATTTT,CASSFARLTDTQYF
17,TRBV28,.,.,TRBJ2-5,TGTGCCAGCAGTCCTTATAATCCCACTAGGCTTAAAGAGACCCAGTACTTC,CASSPYNPTRLKETQYF
17,TRBV10-3,TRBD1,.,TRBJ2-2,TGTGCCATCAGTGATTATACCGACAGGGGGACCACCGGGGAGCTGTTTTTT,CAISDYTDRGTTGELFF
15,TRBV28,TRBD1,.,TRBJ2-7,TGTGCCAGCATTTCCGGGACAGGGCACTGGAGCGAGCAGTACTTC,CASISGTGHWSEQYF
17,TRBV4-1,.,.,TRBJ2-6,TGCGCCAGCAGCCAGCCACCAGGTAACTCTGGGGCCAACGTCCTGACTTTC,CASSQPPGNSGANVLTF
17,TRBV5-1,TRBD2,.,TRBJ2-3,TGCGCCAGCAGCTCGCGAATAAGCGGGGGGGCCGTAGATACGCAGTATTTT,CASSSRISGGAVDTQYF
15,TRBV29-1,TRBD1,once,TRBJ1-2,TGCAGCGTGGACGGACAGGGGGTATGGAGCTATGGCTACACCTTC,CSVDGQGVWSYGYTF
14,TRBV13,.,once,TRBJ2-3,TGTGCCAGCAGCTTAGTTAGCAGCACAGATACGCAGTATTTT,CASSLVSSTDTQYF
14,TRBV30,.,.,TRBJ1-5,TGTGCCTGGAGTACCCAGGGCGAAAATCAGCCCCAGCATTTT,CAWSTQGENQPQHF
15,TRBV19,.,.,TRBJ1-2,TGTGCCAGTAGTCTTATCGACAGCTTACCGTATGGCTACACCTTC,CASSLIDSLPYGYTF
20,TRBV3-1/TRBV3-2,TRBD2,.,TRBJ2-5,TGTGCCAGCAGCCCAATAAAGGGGAAACAGCGGGGGCCGGCCTCAGAGACCCAGTACTTC,CASSPIKGKQRGPASETQYF
13,TRBV15,.,many,TRBJ1-1,TGTGCCACCAGGTCGACAGGGAACACTGAAGCTTTCTTT,CATRSTGNTEAFF
15,TRBV3-1/TRBV3-2,.,.,TRBJ1-6,TGTGCCAGCAGTTACTACACAGGGTCCGGTTCACCCCTCCACTTT,CASSYYTGSGSPLHF
14,TRBV5-1,.,.,TRBJ1-1,TGCGCCAGCAGCGCCCACGGTGGGAGCACTGAAGCTTTCTTT,CASSAHGGSTEAFF
13,TRBV19,.,.,TRBJ1-6,TGTGCCAGTAGTACCAACAGGGCTTCACCCCTCCACTTT,CASSTNRASPLHF
13,TRBV19,.,few,TRBJ1-5,TGTGCCACCCGCGGGAGCCAGAATCAGCCCCAGCATTTT,CATRGSQNQPQHF
13,TRBV13,TRBD1,.,TRBJ2-7,TGTGCCAGCAGGAGGGGGCAGGCCTACGAGCAGTACTTC,CASRRGQAYEQYF
13,TRBV2,.,.,TRBJ2-7,TGTGCCAGCAGTGCTTTAGCCGTGGACGAGCAGTACTTC,CASSALAVDEQYF
17,TRBV12-5,TRBD1,.,TRBJ2-2,TGTGCTAGTGGTCAGTCCAGGGGGACCACGAACACCGGGGAGCTGTTTTTT,CASGQSRGTTNTGELFF
15,TRBV9,TRBD2,.,TRBJ2-7,TGTGCCAGCAGCGTAAGTGCGGGGGTTCACTACGAGCAGTACTTC,CASSVSAGVHYEQYF
15,TRBV7-9,.,.,TRBJ1-4,TGTGCCAGCAGCTTCCCAGGATTTGGGAATGAAAAACTGTTTTTT,CASSFPGFGNEKLFF
17,TRBV2,.,.,TRBJ1-6,TGTGCCAGCAGTGACCCAGCATCGAGGGCCTATAATTCACCCCTCCACTTT,CASSDPASRAYNSPLHF
13,TRBV6-5,TRBD1,.,TRBJ2-1,TGTGCCAGTCCGAGGGACAGTTACAATGAGCAGTTCTTC,CASPRDSYNEQFF
14,TRBV13,.,.,TRBJ2-7,TGTGCCAGCAGCTCCCCCTTAGCATTCTACGAGCAGTACTTC,CASSSPLAFYEQYF
16,TRBV10-1,.,.,TRBJ2-2,TGCGCCAGCAGTGAGTCGATTCCGGTAGCTACCGGGGAGCTGTTTTTT,CASSESIPVATGELFF
19,TRBV7-9,.,.,TRBJ1-5,TGTGCCAGCAGCCAAGGCCGAGAGTTGACTGGGTATGGGAATCAGCCCCAGCATTTT,CASSQGRELTGYGNQPQHF
15,TRBV11-2,TRBD2,once,TRBJ2-7,TGTGCCAGCAGCTTGGTAGGGGTTGGGAGGGGTGAGCAGTACTTC,CASSLVGVGRGEQYF
18,TRBV6-2/TRBV6-3,TRBD1,.,TRBJ1-2,TGTGCCAGCAGCCGCCGGGGACAGGGGGACCTCCCTAACTATGGCTACACCTTC,CASSRRGQGDLPNYGYTF
14,TRBV18,TRBD1,.,TRBJ2-7,TGTGCCAGCTCAAACCGGGACAGATCCTACGAGCAGTACTTC,CASSNRDRSYEQYF
14,TRBV5-1,TRBD1,.,TRBJ2-5,TGCGCCAGCAGCTTGGCGACAGGGAAAGAGACCCAGTACTTC,CASSLATGKETQYF
13,TRBV5-1,.,.,TRBJ1-2,TGCGCCACCAGAGAGGGAGGTGGCTATGGCTACACCTTC,CATREGGGYGYTF
16,TRBV13,TRBD1,.,TRBJ1-6,TGTGCCAGCAGCTTAGACTCAGGGGGTCCTGATTCACCCCTCCACTTT,CASSLDSGGPDSPLHF
15,TRBV5-4,.,.,TRBJ1-2,TGTGCCAGCAGCGTCTCTGGGGCGCGGGGCTATGGCTACACCTTC,CASSVSGARGYGYTF
12,TRBV28,TRBD1,.,TRBJ1-2,TGTGCCAGCAGTGGACAGGGACTAGGCTACACCTTC,CASSGQGLGYTF
14,TRBV5-1,TRBD1,few,TRBJ2-1,TGCGCCAGCAGCCCTGGACAGGGCTACAATGAGCAGTTCTTC,CASSPGQGYNEQFF
15,TRBV5-1,.,.,TRBJ2-3,TGCGCCAGCAGCTTGTCAGGGATTACGACAGATACGCAGTATTTT,CASSLSGITTDTQYF